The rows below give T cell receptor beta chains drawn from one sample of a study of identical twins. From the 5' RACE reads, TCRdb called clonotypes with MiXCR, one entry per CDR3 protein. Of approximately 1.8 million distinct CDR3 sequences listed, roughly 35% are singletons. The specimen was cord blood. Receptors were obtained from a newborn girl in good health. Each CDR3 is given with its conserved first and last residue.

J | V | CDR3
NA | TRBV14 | CASSQVYLAGVPYEQYF
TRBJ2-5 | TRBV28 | CASSLWSNEQYF
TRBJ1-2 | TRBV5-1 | CASSSNRNYGYTF
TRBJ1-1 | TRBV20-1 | CSARDPREGLNTEAFF
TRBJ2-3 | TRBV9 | CASSVEPDTQYF
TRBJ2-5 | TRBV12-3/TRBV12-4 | CASSLLGLADDEQYF
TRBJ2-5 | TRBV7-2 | CASSLTPPQETQYF
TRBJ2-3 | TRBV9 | CASSVGVGATDTQYF
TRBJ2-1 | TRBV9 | CASSVGTSGGPEQFF
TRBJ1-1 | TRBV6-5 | CASRFGQNTEAFF
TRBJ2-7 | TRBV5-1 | CASSLTPSDYEQYF
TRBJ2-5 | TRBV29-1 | CSDLAGGSETQYF
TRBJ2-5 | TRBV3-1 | CASSQQGEVQETQYF
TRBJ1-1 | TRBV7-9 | CASTQGAKTEAFF
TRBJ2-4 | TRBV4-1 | CASSHQGTSGRAWAKNIQYF
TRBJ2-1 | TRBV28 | CASSFTFGQGGNEQFF
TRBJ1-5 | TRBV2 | CASTADRVSNQPQHF
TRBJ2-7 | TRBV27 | CASSLFPGDEQYF
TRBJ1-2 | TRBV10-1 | CASSDRDRGGYTF
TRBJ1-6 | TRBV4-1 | CASSQVGGSSPLHF
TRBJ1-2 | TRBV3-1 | CVSSQALFPGQEHYGYTF
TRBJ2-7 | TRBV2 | CASFDSGEQYF
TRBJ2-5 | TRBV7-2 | CASSLGRGTQETQYF
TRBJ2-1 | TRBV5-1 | CASSPPSPNEQFF
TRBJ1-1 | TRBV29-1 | CSVDPALGTEAFF
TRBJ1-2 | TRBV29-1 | CSVTGTGPTNYGYTF
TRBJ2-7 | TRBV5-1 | CASRPAVSYEQYF
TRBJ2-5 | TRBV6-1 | CASSPEVDSGRRQYF
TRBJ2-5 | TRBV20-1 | CSARVPGLPFEQYF
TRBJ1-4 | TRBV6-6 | CASRGSLLNEKLFF
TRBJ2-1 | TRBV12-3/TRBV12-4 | CASSLMGRYNEQFF
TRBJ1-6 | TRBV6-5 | CASSLSNRPSYNSPLHF
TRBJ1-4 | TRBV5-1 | CASRYDRGFEKLFF
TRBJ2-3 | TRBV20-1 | CSATKGTSGSADTQYF
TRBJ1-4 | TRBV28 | CASSLPALGGGEKLFF
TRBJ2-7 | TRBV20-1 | CSARDGVTYEQYF
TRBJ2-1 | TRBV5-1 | CASSLGALSSYNEQFF
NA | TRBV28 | CASSLYGRGYNEQYF
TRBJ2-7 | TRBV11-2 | CASSLVGEEYEQYF
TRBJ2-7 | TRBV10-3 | CAISGTAHSYEQYF
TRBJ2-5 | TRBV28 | CASRPVLAGDFSETQYF